This T cell receptor beta chain comes out of a study of blood T cell repertoires in COVID-19. The CDR3 has 17 residues. TCRdb keeps only in-frame clones here, not all; method: immunoSEQ multiplex PCR. In the table there are some 200,000 clones, around 82% of which are singletons. The chain joins TRBV21-1 to TRBJ1-4; TRBD1, as called in the table, went unchecked against the DNA. TRBV21-1 is a known pseudogene. The specimen sequenced was PBMCs or T cells enriched from blood (not recorded which). The TCR originated in a man in his forties or fifties who had recovered from COVID-19. The CDR3 nucleotides read TGTGCCAGCAGCACATCATATAACAGGGGGGCTAATGAAAAACTGTTTTTT. Protein: CASSTSYNRGANEKLFF.